Below are 29 T cell receptor beta chains sequenced from a single sample in a study of molecular identifiers for immune sequencing clone quantification. TCRdb re-called the PCR reads with MiXCR, one entry per CDR3 protein. The sample has a few hundred thousand distinct CDR3 sequences; about 22% are singletons. Source material: naive CD8+ T cells from blood, with Jurkat cell RNA spiked in. Described subset: FACS-sorted CD8+CD4-CCR7+CD45RA+ naive T cells. Every receptor here comes from a human donor in good health. Some libraries in this study had Jurkat cell RNA spiked in.

This rearrangement joins TRBV7-9 to TRBJ2-1; 9 nucleotides match TRBD2. CDR1 and CDR2 (germline): SEHNR, FQNEAQ (reference sequence). The CDR3 totals 15 residues. V dropped 5 bases and J dropped 3; count of bases not matched to a gene: 5. The chain's CDR3 is CASSLTSGVYNEQFF. Here the CDR3 DNA reads TGTGCCAGCAGCCTGACTAGCGGTGTCTACAATGAGCAGTTCTTC.

This clonotype was seen repeatedly, ten times or more. Here the CDR3 DNA reads TGTGCCAGCAGCCCGACGGGGGCTTACAATGAGCAGTTCTTC. It specifies CASSPTGAYNEQFF. The chain joins TRBV7-3 to TRBJ2-1; possibly TRBD1 or TRBD2 for D (6 bases each). Germline CDR1 and CDR2: SGHTA and FQGTGA. Trimming pared 5 bases from V and 4 bases from J, leaving 12 bases between. This CDR3 comprises 14 residues.

This clonotype was detected a few times. The chain recombines TRBV10-3 with TRBJ2-1, with D unresolved. CDR1 and CDR2 from the germline V gene are ENHRY and SYGVKD. Trimming removed 6 bases from V and 8 bases from J, with 17 bases in between. The CDR3 contains 14 residues. CDR3 region: CAIRHTSGFDEQFF. The CDR3 nucleotides are TGTGCCATCAGACACACCTCCGGGTTCGATGAGCAGTTCTTC.

A word on this clonotype: Since a much larger clone is just one base distant, this may be a read error. The CDR3 DNA follows: TGTGCCAGCACCAGGACCTACGAGCGGTTCTTC. This translates into CASTRTYERFF. The V gene is TRBV2, the J gene TRBJ2-1, with D unresolved. Germline CDR1 reads SNHLY; CDR2 reads FYNNEI. This CDR3 spans 11 amino acids. The full variable domain, completed using reference TRBV2 and TRBJ2-1, is EPEVTQTPSHQVTQMGQEVILRCVPISNHLYFYWYRQILGQKVEFLVSFYNNEISEKSEIFDDQFSVERPDGSNFTLKIRSTKLEDSAMYFCASTRTYERFFGPGTRLTVL.

This clonotype turned up a few times. This chain's CDR3 is CASSLWAGGKETQYF. As DNA, the CDR3 is TGTGCCAGCAGTTTATGGGCAGGGGGCAAAGAGACCCAGTACTTC. The chain employs TRBV27 and TRBJ2-5; 8 nucleotides match TRBD1. The CDR3 covers 15 residues. Losses at the gene ends were 1 base for V and 3 bases for J; bases not matched to a gene: 4. CDR1 and CDR2 (germline): MNHEY, SMNVEV (reference sequence).

This clonotype has at least ten counts. This rearrangement joins TRBV6-6 to TRBJ2-3, with 10 bases that match TRBD2. CDR3 length: 15 residues. Germline V gene lookup returns CDR1 MNHNY and CDR2 SVGAGI (reference sequence). Trimming removed 6 bases from V and 1 base from J; junction bases left unmatched: 4. CDR3 coding DNA: TGTGCCAGCAGCCGTGGGACTAGCGGCACAGATACGCAGTATTTT. This gives the protein CASSRGTSGTDTQYF.

This clonotype was observed at least ten times. The V call is TRBV7-2, the J call TRBJ1-5; D not certain. With 2 bases removed from V and 1 base from J, the gap between germline ends came to 3 bases. This CDR3 region has 13 residues. CDR1 is SGHTA and CDR2 is FQGNSA in the germline V gene. CDR3 coding DNA: TGTGCCAGCAGCTTAAACAGCAATCAGCCCCAGCATTTT. Protein product: CASSLNSNQPQHF.

V gene TRBV6-4 combines with J gene TRBJ2-3; D is unresolved. The V end was cut by 2 bases, the J end by 4 bases, with 7 bases between. This CDR3 is 13 amino acids long. Germline V lookup: CDR1 MRHNA, CDR2 SNTAGT. The chain's CDR3 is CASSDGLADTQYF. DNA for the CDR3: TGTGCCAGCAGTGACGGGCTAGCAGATACGCAGTATTTT.

In its sample, this clonotype was seen a few times. J is TRBJ2-2 and V is TRBV20-1; D is uncertain. V was trimmed by 0 bases and J by 5 bases, leaving 7 bases between them. The CDR3 has 13 residues. Germline CDR1 DFQATT, CDR2 SNEGSKA (reference sequence). The CDR3 protein is CSARDGSTGELFF. The CDR3 DNA reads as TGCAGTGCTAGAGATGGGTCGACCGGGGAGCTGTTTTTT.

This sequence joins TRBV6-2 or TRBV6-3 and TRBJ1-1; 9 bases match TRBD1. The V and J ends lost 2 bases and 5 bases, in that order; junction bases with no gene match: 3. The CDR3 contains 14 residues. Germline CDR1 reads MNHEY; CDR2 reads SVGEGT. The CDR3 DNA reads TGTGCCAGCAGTTACGGGACAGGGATTACTGAAGCTTTCTTT. Amino acid sequence: CASSYGTGITEAFF.

The chain couples TRBV19 to TRBJ2-5; tentative D call: TRBD1 (6 bases). Germline CDR1 and CDR2: LNHDA and SQIVND (reference sequence). There are 15 residues in the CDR3. V was clipped by 2 bases and J by 4 bases, with 14 bases between them. In DNA form, the CDR3 reads TGTGCCAGTAGTATATCTGGGGGCTGGGGAGAGACCCAGTACTTC. Its translation: CASSISGGWGETQYF.

This clonotype was detected ten times or more. This chain links TRBV7-8 with TRBJ1-4; D gene uncertain. Trimming took 5 bases from V and 5 from J, leaving 15 bases between them. The CDR3 is 15 amino acids. Germline-derived CDR1 and CDR2 are SGHVS and FQNEAQ. CDR3 sequence reads: CASSQTERGNEKLFF. Here the CDR3 DNA reads TGTGCCAGCAGCCAAACAGAACGAGGGAATGAAAAACTGTTTTTT. Based on the CDR3 plus reference TRBV7-8 and TRBJ1-4, the full variable domain is GAGVSQSPRYKVAKRGQDVALRCDPISGHVSLFWYQQALGQGPEFLTYFQNEAQLDKSGLPSDRFFAERPEGSVSTLKIQRTQQEDSAVYLCASSQTERGNEKLFFGSGTQLSVL.

Of note for this clonotype: Given a much more abundant clone one base away, this may be a read error. V is TRBV15 and J is TRBJ1-5, with D perhaps TRBD1 (5 bases). The V end was cut by 4 bases, the J end by 4 bases, with 14 bases between. The CDR3 consists of 15 residues. Per the germline V gene, CDR1 is LNHNV and CDR2 is YYDKDF (reference sequence). This CDR3 reads CATSTKDWGNQPQHF. CDR3 sequence (DNA): TGTGCCACCAGCACTAAAGACTGGGGGAATCAGCCCCAGCATTTT.

V gene TRBV20-1 combines with J gene TRBJ2-7; D call uncertain. With 0 bases removed from V and 0 bases from J, the gap between germline ends came to 6 bases. The germline gives CDR1 DFQATT, CDR2 SNEGSKA (reference sequence). The CDR3 consists of 13 residues. This chain's CDR3 is CSARDLVSYEQYF. The CDR3 region has the DNA TGCAGTGCTAGAGACCTAGTCTCCTACGAGCAGTACTTC.

Only a few counts were recorded for this clonotype. A far larger clone is only one base removed, so a read error is likely. The chain employs TRBV7-2 and TRBJ2-3; tentative D call: TRBD2 (5 bases). Per the germline V gene, CDR1 is SGHTA and CDR2 is FQGNSA. This CDR3 has 11 residues. The CDR3 nucleotides read TGTGCCAGCAGCGGAGGTGATACGCCGTATTTT. Translated, it gives CASSGGDTPYF.

Details on this clonotype: A much larger clone differs from this one at a single base, so this may be a read error. The rearrangement uses TRBV7-9 and TRBJ2-7, with D perhaps assigned TRBD1 or TRBD2 (6 bases each). The CDR3 has 16 amino acids. From germline, CDR1 is SEHNR and CDR2 FQNEAQ (reference sequence). With 5 bases removed from V and 0 bases from J, the gap between germline ends came to 17 bases. CDR3 sequence: CASSQAGTPRSYEQYF. The CDR3 DNA follows: TGTGCCAGCAGCCAGGCGGGGACACCGCGCTCCTACGAGCAGTACTTC.

This clonotype was counted a few times. The rearrangement uses TRBV19 and TRBJ1-1; D not certain. The CDR3 is 11 residues long. Trimming pared 7 bases from V and 2 bases from J, leaving 5 bases between. Per germline, CDR1 LNHDA and CDR2 SQIVND (reference sequence). The CDR3 DNA follows: TGTGCCAGTACATATAACACTGAAGCTTTCTTT. This gives the protein CASTYNTEAFF.

There are a few counts of this clonotype. The chain combines TRBV6-2 or TRBV6-3 with TRBJ1-1; D unclear. Germline V CDR1 and CDR2: MNHEY, SVGEGT. Trimming removed 3 bases from V and 8 bases from J, with 10 bases in between. CDR3 size: 12 residues. The CDR3 protein is CASSYSGIEAFF. CDR3 bases: TGTGCCAGCAGTTATTCAGGTATCGAAGCTTTCTTT.

This clonotype was picked up a small number of times. The genes are TRBV24-1 and TRBJ2-2; TRBD1 matches at 8 bases. CDR3 length: 16 amino acids. Germline V CDR1 and CDR2: KGHDR, SFDVKD. The J segment lost 0 bases and the V segment lost 4 bases, leaving 3 bases of the junction unmatched. The DNA for the CDR3 is TGTGCCACCAGTGAAGGACAGGGCTCGAACACCGGGGAGCTGTTTTTT. This sequence encodes CATSEGQGSNTGELFF.

Concerning this clonotype: One base away lies a much larger clone, so this may be a sequencing read error. V is TRBV5-1 and J is TRBJ1-1, with unresolved D. Germline assignment: CDR1 SGHRS and CDR2 YFSETQ. This CDR3 is 14 amino acids long. V lost 2 bases to trimming and J lost 6 bases, with 14 bases between them. The CDR3 nucleotides are TGCGCCAGCAGCTTATGGGATGAGGGCGCTGAAGCTTTCTTT. As protein: CASSLWDEGAEAFF.

Ten or more counts support this clonotype. V gene TRBV5-6 combines with J gene TRBJ1-2; a weak D match, TRBD1 (5 bases). Germline V lookup: CDR1 SGHDT, CDR2 YYEEEE. With 0 bases removed from V and 1 base from J, the gap between germline ends came to 10 bases. The CDR3 is made up of 15 amino acids. CDR3 DNA: TGTGCCAGCAGCTTGGTTAGGGGTGGTAACTATGGCTACACCTTC. Protein: CASSLVRGGNYGYTF.

The chain has TRBV30 and TRBJ2-7; a possible D gene is TRBD1 (5 bases). The CDR3 totals 10 residues. Germline V gene sequence: CDR1 GTSNPN, CDR2 SVGIG (reference sequence). Trimming cost V 2 bases and J 8 bases, with 7 bases left between them. CDR3 DNA sequence: TGTGCCTGGAGTCAGGGTCAGCAGTACTTC. Encoded protein: CAWSQGQQYF.

This clonotype came up once. This may stem from a read error, because a much larger clone lies one nucleotide away. The chain carries TRBV6-5 and TRBJ1-5; D gene ambiguous. The CDR3 is made up of 13 amino acids. Germline loops: CDR1 MNHEY, CDR2 SVGAGI. The CDR3 region has the DNA TGTGCCAGCGGTTACTTAAAGTTCCAGCCCCAGCATTTT. This codes for CASGYLKFQPQHF.

A word on this clonotype: A much larger clone sits a single nucleotide away, making a read error possible. This sequence joins TRBV4-1 and TRBJ1-1; D call uncertain. In germline, CDR1 is MGHRA, CDR2 YSYEKL. Deletions cut 4 bases from V and 8 bases from J, with 17 bases between. The length of the CDR3 is 14 residues. CDR3 amino acids: CASSLLGQRVEAFF. The CDR3 nucleotides are TGCGCCAGCAGCCTGCTAGGGCAGAGGGTCGAAGCTTTCTTT.

This clonotype was detected only once. A much larger clone lies one base from this, so it may be a read error. The chain is built from TRBV5-3 and TRBJ1-1; 8 bases align to TRBD1. TRBV5-3 is noted as an ORF with a role that remains uncertain. The CDR3 contains 13 residues. Here the CDR3 reads CASSIDRGPEVFF. In DNA form, the CDR3 reads TGTGCCAGCAGCATAGACAGGGGCCCTGAAGTTTTCTTT.

This clonotype showed up just a few times. The chain links TRBV20-1 to TRBJ2-5, with TRBD1 identical over 8 bases. V trimming: 0 bases; J trimming: 4 bases; junction bases outside the gene matches: 10. The CDR3 loop spans 16 amino acids. Germline lookup yields CDR1 DFQATT and CDR2 SNEGSKA (reference sequence). CDR3 sequence reads: CSARDSHQGAGETQYF. In DNA form, the CDR3 reads TGCAGTGCTAGAGATTCACACCAGGGGGCTGGAGAGACCCAGTACTTC.

This clonotype has only a few counts. The chain combines TRBV6-2 or TRBV6-3 with TRBJ2-3, with a tentative D call TRBD1 (6 bases). The ends were cut back, 8 bases at V and 6 bases at J, with 18 bases in the middle. Germline V CDR1 and CDR2: MNHEY, SVGEGT. This CDR3 is 14 amino acids long. The CDR3 region has the DNA TGTGCCAGCTCCCCTGTGGGGGCTTGGGATACGCAGTATTTT. It translates to CASSPVGAWDTQYF.

V is TRBV6-2 or TRBV6-3 and J is TRBJ2-6; 10 bases are shared with TRBD1. The CDR3 spans 19 residues. The V segment lost 0 bases and the J segment 4 bases; nucleotides outside the gene matches: 9. CDR1 is MNHEY and CDR2 is SVGEGT in the germline V gene. DNA for the CDR3: TGTGCCAGCAGTTACTCGATCGACAGGGGGCTGGCCGGGGCCAACGTCCTGACTTTC. The encoded protein is CASSYSIDRGLAGANVLTF.

The sample holds many counts of this clonotype. V and J are TRBV10-3 and TRBJ2-7; D is unclear. The V gene's germline CDR1 is ENHRY and CDR2 SYGVKD. The CDR3 has 12 residues. Trimming pared 3 bases from V and 4 bases from J, leaving 7 bases between. The DNA of the CDR3 is TGTGCCATCAGTGAAAAAGGGTACGAGCAGTACTTC. This sequence encodes CAISEKGYEQYF.